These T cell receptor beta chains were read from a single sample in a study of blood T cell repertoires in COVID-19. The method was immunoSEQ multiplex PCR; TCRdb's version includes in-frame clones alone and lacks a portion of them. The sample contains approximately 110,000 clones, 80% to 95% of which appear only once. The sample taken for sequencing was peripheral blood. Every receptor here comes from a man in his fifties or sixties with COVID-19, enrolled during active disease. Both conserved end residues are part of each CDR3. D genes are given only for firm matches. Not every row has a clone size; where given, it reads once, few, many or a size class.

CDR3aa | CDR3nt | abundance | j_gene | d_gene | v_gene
CASSLAGQGRGTGELFF | TGTGCCAGCAGCTTGGCGGGACAGGGAAGAGGAACCGGGGAGCTGTTTTTT | . | TRBJ2-2 | TRBD1 | TRBV5-6
CASSRQGWGTGELFF | TGTGCCAGCAGCAGACAGGGTTGGGGCACCGGGGAGCTGTTTTTT | . | TRBJ2-2 | TRBD1 | TRBV6-5
CASRQGTGKETQYF | TGTGCCAGCAGACAGGGTACGGGAAAAGAGACCCAGTACTTC | . | TRBJ2-5 | . | TRBV14
CASSQEGTSGRVRETQYF | TGTGCCAGCAGCCAAGAGGGGACTAGCGGGAGGGTTAGGGAGACCCAGTACTTC | . | TRBJ2-5 | TRBD2 | TRBV3-1/TRBV3-2
CATSTGQLPNEQFF | TGTGCCACCAGCACAGGACAGTTACCAAATGAGCAGTTCTTC | . | TRBJ2-1 | . | TRBV15
CASSQDTPGNYGYTF | TGCGCCAGCAGTCAAGACACACCAGGGAACTATGGCTACACCTTC | . | TRBJ1-2 | . | TRBV23-1
CASSSPVQETQYF | TGCGCCAGCAGCTCCCCAGTCCAAGAGACCCAGTACTTC | . | TRBJ2-5 | . | TRBV5-1
CASSQVLGDRNNEQFF | TGTGCCAGCAGCCAAGTCCTCGGGGATCGGAACAATGAGCAGTTCTTC | . | TRBJ2-1 | . | TRBV4-2
CASSRRGGAIYNEQFF | TGTGCCAGCTCCCGAAGGGGGGGGGCGATCTACAATGAGCAGTTCTTC | . | TRBJ2-1 | . | TRBV14
CASSRANRLPGAEQFF | TGTGCCAGCAGTCGAGCGAATAGGTTACCCGGAGCTGAGCAGTTCTTC | . | TRBJ2-1 | . | TRBV6-6
CASSVDGGGSNEQFF | TGTGCCAGCAGCGTAGATGGCGGGGGGAGTAATGAGCAGTTCTTC | . | TRBJ2-1 | TRBD2 | TRBV9
CASSLAPRGGLLEQYF | TGTGCCAGCAGCTTAGCGCCCCGCGGGGGTCTCCTCGAGCAGTACTTC | . | TRBJ2-7 | TRBD2 | TRBV7-8
CASSLGTATYQETQYF | TGTGCCAGCAGCCTGGGGACAGCTACCTACCAAGAGACCCAGTACTTC | . | TRBJ2-5 | TRBD1 | TRBV9
CASRGGAVDTQYF | TGTGCCAGCAGGGGGGGGGCTGTAGATACGCAGTATTTT | few | TRBJ2-3 | . | TRBV2
CASRGSTGSHQPQHF | TGTGCCAGCAGGGGGTCTACAGGGAGCCATCAGCCCCAGCATTTT | . | TRBJ1-5 | . | TRBV6-6
CASSLGLGEKLFF | TGCGCCAGCAGCCTAGGACTCGGAGAAAAACTGTTTTTT | . | TRBJ1-4 | . | TRBV5-1
CASSLPGEYTGELFF | TGTGCCAGCAGCTTGCCGGGAGAGTACACCGGGGAGCTGTTTTTT | . | TRBJ2-2 | . | TRBV5-6
CASSTGLAGGTGELFF | TGCGCCAGCAGCACCGGACTAGCGGGAGGGACGGGGGAGCTGTTTTTT | . | TRBJ2-2 | TRBD2 | TRBV5-1
CASSYDGTSGVSYNEQFF | TGTGCCAGCAGTTACGATGGGACTAGCGGGGTCTCCTACAATGAGCAGTTCTTC | . | TRBJ2-1 | TRBD2 | TRBV6-2/TRBV6-3
CASSFSGNGHLNTGELFF | TGCGCCAGCAGCTTTAGCGGGAACGGGCACCTGAACACCGGGGAGCTGTTTTTT | . | TRBJ2-2 | TRBD2 | TRBV5-1
CASSQYQDRGVAYNEQFF | TGCGCCAGCAGCCAATACCAGGACAGGGGGGTTGCCTACAATGAGCAGTTCTTC | . | TRBJ2-1 | TRBD1 | TRBV4-3
CSARRGLAGAGGETQYF | TGCAGCGCACGAAGGGGACTAGCGGGAGCAGGGGGAGAGACCCAGTACTTC | . | TRBJ2-5 | TRBD2 | TRBV29-1
CAIRDTGDQPQHF | TGTGCCATCAGAGATACAGGGGACCAGCCCCAGCATTTT | . | TRBJ1-5 | TRBD1 | TRBV10-3